This T cell receptor (beta chain) was identified during a study of cytomegalovirus exposure and HLA in healthy donors. Across the whole study: Within the Caucasian-associated ancestry cluster were about 81% of the approximately 400 genotyped donors. General observations from the study: A prior analysis recorded that most TCR beta V segments were productive about 87% or about 30% of the time.

Everyone who donated was a healthy bone marrow donor. V shed 0 bases and J 5 bases; nucleotides not matched to a gene: 12. The CDR3 is 17 residues long. The V gene's germline CDR1 is LGHNA and CDR2 YSLEER. Use of 60 Vbeta and 13 Jbeta primers characterized the PCR. Sequenced by immunoSEQ multiplex PCR; TCRdb stores in-frame clones only, minus some. Counted here are approximately 100,000 clones, roughly 70% occurring once; the ten biggest clones make up approximately 8.4%. A word on this clone: The antigen is not known.

The chain recombines TRBV4-3 with TRBJ2-5; 7 bases agree with TRBD2. This TCR came from a man in his forties in good health and CMV-seronegative. The sequenced material came from PBMCs. The CDR3 sequence: CASSQEWGGGAGETQYF. Written as DNA, the CDR3 is TGCGCCAGCAGCCAAGAGTGGGGGGGAGGCGCGGGGGAGACCCAGTACTTC.